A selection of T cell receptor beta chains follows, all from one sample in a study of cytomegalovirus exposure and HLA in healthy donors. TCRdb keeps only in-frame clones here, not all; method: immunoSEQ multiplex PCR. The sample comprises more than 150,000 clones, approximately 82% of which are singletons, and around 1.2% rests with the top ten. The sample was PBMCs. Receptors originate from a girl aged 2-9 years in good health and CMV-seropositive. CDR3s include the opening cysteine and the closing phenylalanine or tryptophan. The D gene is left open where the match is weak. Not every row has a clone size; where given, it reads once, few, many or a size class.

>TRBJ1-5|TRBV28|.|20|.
CASSSDRILARGYSNQPQHF
TGTGCCAGCAGTAGTGACCGGATCTTGGCCAGGGGTTATAGCAATCAGCCCCAGCATTTT
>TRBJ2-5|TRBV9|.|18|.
CASSVDGRGVDRGETQYF
TGTGCCAGCAGCGTAGACGGCCGGGGGGTGGACAGAGGAGAGACCCAGTACTTC
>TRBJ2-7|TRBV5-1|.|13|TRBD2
CASSSSGGYEQYF
TGCGCCAGCAGTTCGAGCGGGGGTTACGAGCAGTACTTC
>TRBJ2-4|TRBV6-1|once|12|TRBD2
CASSVREDIQYF
TGTGCCAGCAGTGTACGGGAGGACATTCAGTACTTC
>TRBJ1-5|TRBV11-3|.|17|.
CASSLVVLGQGDQPQHF
TGTGCCAGCAGCTTAGTAGTTCTGGGACAAGGGGATCAGCCCCAGCATTTT
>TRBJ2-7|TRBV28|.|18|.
CASSSLPTAFFSSYEQYF
TGTGCCAGCAGTTCTCTCCCTACAGCCTTCTTTAGCTCCTACGAGCAGTACTTC
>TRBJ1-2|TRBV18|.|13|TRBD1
CASSPDRGEGYTF
TGTGCCAGCTCACCGGACAGGGGGGAAGGCTACACCTTC
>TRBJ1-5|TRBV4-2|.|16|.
CASSQDPPQGNQPQHF
TGTGCCAGCAGCCAAGACCCCCCGCAGGGCAATCAGCCCCAGCATTTT
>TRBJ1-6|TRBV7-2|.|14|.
CASSPTAGNSPLHF
TGTGCCAGCAGTCCCACAGCCGGAAATTCACCCCTCCACTTT
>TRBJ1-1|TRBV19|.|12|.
CASSMRSVEAFF
TGTGCCAGTAGTATGCGGTCAGTCGAAGCTTTCTTT
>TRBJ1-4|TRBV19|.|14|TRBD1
CASTQGNYNEKLFF
TGTGCCAGCACACAGGGGAATTATAATGAAAAACTGTTTTTT
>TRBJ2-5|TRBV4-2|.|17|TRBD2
CASSQDRFGGVEETQYF
TGTGCCAGCAGCCAAGATAGGTTTGGGGGGGTTGAGGAGACCCAGTACTTC
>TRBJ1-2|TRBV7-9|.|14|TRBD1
CASSYHDRAEGYTF
TGTGCCAGCAGCTACCATGACAGGGCTGAGGGCTACACCTTC
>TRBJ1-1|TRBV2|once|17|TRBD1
CASSITGGVYPPTEAFF
TGTGCCAGCAGTATTACAGGGGGCGTTTACCCCCCCACTGAAGCTTTCTTT
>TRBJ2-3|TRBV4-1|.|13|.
CASSVGSLDTQYF
TGCGCCAGCAGCGTCGGGAGTTTAGATACGCAGTATTTT
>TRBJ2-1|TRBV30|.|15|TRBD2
CAWSVGTSGTDEQFF
TGTGCCTGGAGTGTTGGGACTAGCGGGACCGATGAGCAGTTCTTC
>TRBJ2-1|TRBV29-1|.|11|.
CSVRQVPEQFF
TGCAGCGTGAGACAGGTCCCTGAGCAGTTCTTC
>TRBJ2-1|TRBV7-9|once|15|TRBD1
CASSGYATGNNEQFF
TGTGCCAGCAGCGGATACGCGACAGGGAACAATGAGCAGTTCTTC
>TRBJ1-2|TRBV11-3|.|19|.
CASSLGHGIGADLNYGYTF
TGTGCCAGCAGCTTAGGCCACGGTATAGGGGCAGACCTCAACTATGGCTACACCTTC
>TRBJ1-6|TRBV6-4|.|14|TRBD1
CASSETGADSPLHF
TGTGCCAGCAGTGAGACAGGGGCGGATTCACCCCTCCACTTT
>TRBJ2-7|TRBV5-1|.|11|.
CASSLAYEQYF
TGCGCCAGCAGCTTGGCCTACGAGCAGTACTTC
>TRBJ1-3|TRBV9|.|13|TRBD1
CASDTGAGNTIYF
TGTGCCAGCGACACAGGGGCCGGAAACACCATATATTTT
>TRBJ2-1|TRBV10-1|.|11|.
CASSGAHEQFF
TGCGCCAGCAGTGGAGCCCATGAGCAGTTCTTC
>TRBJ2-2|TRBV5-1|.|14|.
CASSLITGSGELFF
TGCGCCAGCAGCTTAATTACAGGGAGCGGGGAGCTGTTTTTT
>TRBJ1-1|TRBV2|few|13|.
CASSNSGRTEAFF
TGTGCCAGCAGCAACTCCGGGAGGACTGAAGCTTTCTTT
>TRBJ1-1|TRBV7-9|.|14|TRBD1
CASSSTGGQSEAFF
TGTGCCAGCAGCTCCACAGGGGGACAGAGTGAAGCTTTCTTT
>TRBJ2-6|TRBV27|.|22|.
CASGPGFFHRGTAYSGANVLTF
TGTGCCAGCGGTCCAGGCTTTTTCCACCGGGGGACAGCCTACTCTGGGGCCAACGTCCTGACTTTC
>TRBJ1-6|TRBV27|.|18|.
CASSLVSFVREQNSPLHF
TGTGCCAGCAGTTTAGTAAGTTTTGTCCGGGAACAAAATTCACCCCTCCACTTT
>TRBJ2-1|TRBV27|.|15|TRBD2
CASRLTPGTRNEQFF
TGTGCCAGCAGGCTTACCCCCGGGACTAGGAATGAGCAGTTCTTC
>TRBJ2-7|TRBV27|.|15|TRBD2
CASRPLAGDSYEQYF
TGTGCCAGCAGGCCACTAGCGGGAGACTCCTACGAGCAGTACTTC
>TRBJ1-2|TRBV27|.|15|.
CASSLSRGGNYGYTF
TGTGCCAGCAGTTTATCAAGGGGGGGTAACTATGGCTACACCTTC
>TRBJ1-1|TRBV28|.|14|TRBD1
CASSEQGGNTEAFF
TGTGCCAGCAGTGAACAGGGGGGGAACACTGAAGCTTTCTTT